These T cell receptor beta chains were read from a single sample in a study of blood T cells in healthy people across ages. Using its own MiXCR run on the 5' RACE reads, TCRdb lists one record per CDR3 protein. The data hold roughly 800,000 distinct CDR3 sequences, with about three fifths observed a single time. The sample comprised blood. The receptor source for this set is a man younger than 40 in good health. CDR3s include the opening cysteine and the closing phenylalanine or tryptophan. D genes are given only for firm matches. Size values are once, few and many counts, or a class for expanded clones, and some rows have none.

V gene	J gene	clone size	D gene	CDR3 length	CDR3 protein	CDR3 DNA
TRBV12-3/TRBV12-4	TRBJ2-5	-	TRBD1	15	CASTSGQGFQETQYF	TGTGCCAGCACCTCGGGACAGGGGTTCCAAGAGACCCAGTACTTC
TRBV29-1	TRBJ2-5	few	-	11	CSLLLGPTQYF	TGCAGCTTACTCCTTGGGCCGACCCAGTACTTC
TRBV5-1	TRBJ1-1	-	-	13	CASSLDFDREAFF	TGCGCCAGCAGCTTGGATTTCGACCGTGAAGCTTTCTTT
TRBV20-1	TRBJ2-7	few	-	15	CSATTHSLGQYEQYF	TGCAGTGCTACTACTCACTCGTTGGGCCAGTACGAGCAGTACTTC
TRBV25-1	TRBJ1-5	-	-	13	CASSGGGRQPQHF	TGTGCCAGCAGTGGAGGGGGACGTCAGCCCCAGCATTTT
TRBV20-1	TRBJ1-3	-	-	15	CSARDLKASGNTIYF	TGCAGTGCTAGAGATTTGAAGGCCTCTGGAAACACCATATATTTT
TRBV10-3	TRBJ2-3	-	TRBD2	16	CAISESEKGAGDAQYF	TGTGCCATCAGTGAGTCGGAAAAGGGTGCGGGAGATGCGCAGTATTTT
TRBV28	TRBJ2-3	-	TRBD2	14	CASAGTSGMDTQYF	TGTGCCAGCGCCGGGACTAGCGGGATGGATACGCAGTATTTT
TRBV24-1	TRBJ2-2	-	-	16	CATSDFAFSGYGELFF	TGTGCCACCAGTGATTTCGCTTTTTCGGGGTACGGGGAGCTGTTTTTT
TRBV9	TRBJ2-1	-	-	15	CASSVEARYYNEQFF	TGTGCCAGCAGCGTAGAGGCTAGGTACTACAATGAGCAGTTCTTC
TRBV4-2	TRBJ2-5	few	-	15	CASSQQIDIQETQYF	TGTGCCAGCAGCCAACAGATCGACATTCAAGAGACCCAGTACTTC
TRBV12-3/TRBV12-4	TRBJ1-4	few	-	11	CASSSGGKLFF	TGTGCCAGCAGTTCCGGGGGGAAACTGTTTTTT
TRBV7-2	TRBJ2-7	-	-	15	CASSLVRGPGYEQYF	TGTGCCAGCAGCTTAGTTAGAGGGCCAGGCTACGAGCAGTACTTC
TRBV7-9	TRBJ2-1	few	TRBD2	15	CASSGRTSRVNEQFF	TGTGCCAGCAGCGGCCGGACTAGTCGGGTCAATGAGCAGTTCTTC
TRBV10-3	TRBJ2-1	-	TRBD2	15	CAISERAGGPNEQFF	TGTGCCATCAGTGAGCGGGCGGGAGGGCCTAATGAGCAGTTCTTC
TRBV20-1	TRBJ2-1	-	-	16	CSASFKRYSSYNEQFF	TGCAGTGCTAGTTTTAAGCGGTATTCCTCCTACAATGAGCAGTTCTTC
TRBV6-4	TRBJ2-1	-	TRBD2	15	CASSRGAGGLNEQFF	TGTGCCAGCAGCCGAGGGGCGGGGGGGCTCAATGAGCAGTTCTTC
TRBV9	TRBJ2-1	few	-	14	CASSVSGSYNEQFF	TGTGCCAGCAGCGTTAGCGGCTCCTACAATGAGCAGTTCTTC
TRBV18	TRBJ2-1	-	-	15	CASSPPKRGWDEQFF	TGTGCCAGCTCACCACCCAAACGCGGTTGGGATGAGCAGTTCTTC
TRBV18	TRBJ2-7	few	TRBD1	14	CASSPPSGGYEQYF	TGTGCCAGCTCACCACCCTCAGGGGGCTACGAGCAGTACTTC
TRBV20-1	TRBJ2-7	-	-	13	CSSFEGQTYEQYF	TGCAGTTCCTTTGAGGGGCAGACCTACGAGCAGTACTTC
TRBV25-1	TRBJ2-5	once	-	13	CASSPPERATQYF	TGTGCCAGCAGCCCCCCCGAGCGGGCGACCCAGTACTTC
TRBV6-6	TRBJ1-5	-	-	17	CASSYPFGDSSNQPQHF	TGTGCCAGCAGTTACCCATTCGGCGACAGCAGCAATCAGCCCCAGCATTTT
TRBV29-1	TRBJ1-6	-	TRBD1	13	CSVATGGDSPLHF	TGCAGCGTGGCGACAGGGGGAGATTCACCCCTCCACTTT
TRBV5-1	TRBJ1-2	-	-	13	CASSLQGLSGYTF	TGCGCCAGCAGCTTACAGGGATTAAGTGGCTACACCTTC
TRBV5-1	TRBJ2-1	once	TRBD2	16	CASSLTTGTSINEQFF	TGCGCCAGTAGCTTAACTACCGGGACTAGCATCAATGAGCAGTTCTTC
TRBV9	TRBJ2-1	-	-	16	CASSPPRRSSYNEQFF	TGTGCCAGCAGCCCCCCTAGGCGGAGCTCCTACAATGAGCAGTTCTTC
TRBV29-1	TRBJ2-3	-	TRBD1	12	CSQRTGQDTQYF	TGCAGCCAACGGACAGGGCAAGATACGCAGTATTTT
TRBV30	TRBJ1-2	-	-	11	CAGSPGSGYTF	TGTGCCGGGAGTCCGGGATCCGGCTACACCTTC
TRBV11-2	TRBJ2-7	-	-	16	CASSPSGGPTSYEQYF	TGTGCCAGCAGCCCTTCCGGCGGGCCAACCTCCTACGAGCAGTACTTC
TRBV6-1	TRBJ2-2	-	TRBD1	16	CASSEEGGTGSAELFF	TGTGCCAGCAGTGAAGAAGGGGGGACAGGGTCAGCGGAGCTGTTTTTT
TRBV20-1	TRBJ2-7	-	-	16	CSARDLGGGRSYEQYF	TGCAGTGCTAGAGATCTGGGCGGCGGCCGCTCCTACGAGCAGTACTTC
TRBV7-2	TRBJ2-4	-	-	21	CASSPNGLGVYSGRAKNIQYF	TGTGCCAGCAGCCCGAATGGGTTGGGGGTCTATTCGGGAAGAGCCAAAAACATTCAGTACTTC
TRBV4-3	TRBJ2-1	few	-	12	CASSQTRNEQFF	TGCGCCAGCAGCCAGACTAGGAATGAGCAGTTCTTC
TRBV29-1	TRBJ2-5	-	-	12	CSVGLLRGTQYF	TGCAGCGTGGGACTCCTAAGGGGGACCCAGTACTTC
TRBV6-2/TRBV6-3	TRBJ2-5	-	-	16	CASSPPWGEPQETQYF	TGTGCCAGCAGTCCCCCTTGGGGGGAGCCCCAGGAGACCCAGTACTTC
TRBV3-1	TRBJ2-3	-	TRBD1	14	CATALTGASHTQYF	TGTGCCACCGCCTTGACAGGGGCATCACATACGCAGTATTTT
TRBV29-1	TRBJ2-7	few	TRBD1	13	CSANTGGNYEQYF	TGCAGCGCAAACACAGGGGGCAACTACGAGCAGTACTTC
TRBV3-1	TRBJ2-7	-	-	14	CASSFRRSRYEQYF	TGTGCCAGCAGCTTTCGTCGGTCGCGTTACGAGCAGTACTTC
TRBV6-2/TRBV6-3	TRBJ2-3	few	-	13	CASRAGAGDTQYF	TGTGCCAGCAGGGCTGGGGCCGGGGATACGCAGTATTTT
TRBV20-1	TRBJ2-7	-	TRBD2	15	CSARHNGLAKHEQYF	TGCAGTGCTAGACACAACGGACTAGCGAAACACGAGCAGTACTTC
TRBV4-2	TRBJ2-5	-	-	15	CASSQDRQRGETQYF	TGTGCCAGCAGCCAAGATCGTCAACGAGGGGAGACCCAGTACTTC
TRBV20-1	TRBJ1-6	-	-	16	CSARGGVGAYNSPLHF	TGCAGTGCTAGGGGGGGTGTGGGTGCCTATAATTCACCCCTCCACTTT
TRBV28	TRBJ1-3	-	-	14	CASALRDTRNTIYF	TGTGCCAGCGCGTTAAGGGACACTCGAAACACCATATATTTT
TRBV29-1	TRBJ1-2	many	-	11	CSVAGARGYTF	TGCAGCGTTGCAGGGGCAAGGGGCTACACCTTC
TRBV30	TRBJ2-5	-	-	13	CAWSVLARQTQYF	TGTGCCTGGAGTGTACTGGCGAGGCAGACCCAGTACTTC
TRBV20-1	TRBJ2-7	once	-	14	CSAMLGSGPYEQYF	TGCAGTGCTATGCTGGGAAGCGGCCCCTACGAGCAGTACTTC
TRBV12-3/TRBV12-4	TRBJ2-4	-	TRBD1	15	CASSFRTGRLGIQYF	TGTGCCAGCAGTTTCCGGACAGGGAGGCTCGGCATTCAGTACTTC
TRBV9	TRBJ1-4	-	TRBD1	14	CASSPPERQGELFF	TGTGCCAGCAGCCCCCCCGAGAGGCAGGGGGAACTGTTTTTT
TRBV28	TRBJ2-4	-	TRBD2	13	CASSEGGENIQYF	TGTGCCAGCAGCGAGGGAGGGGAAAACATTCAGTACTTC
TRBV6-2/TRBV6-3	TRBJ2-1	few	TRBD2	15	CASSSGTSETNEQFF	TGTGCCAGCAGTTCGGGGACTAGCGAAACGAATGAGCAGTTCTTC
TRBV6-1	TRBJ2-3	-	-	14	CASSEGRLTDTQYF	TGTGCCAGCAGTGAAGGCAGGCTCACAGATACGCAGTATTTT
TRBV6-2/TRBV6-3	TRBJ2-5	-	-	13	CASSYGGLGTQYF	TGTGCCAGCAGTTACGGAGGGTTGGGGACCCAGTACTTC